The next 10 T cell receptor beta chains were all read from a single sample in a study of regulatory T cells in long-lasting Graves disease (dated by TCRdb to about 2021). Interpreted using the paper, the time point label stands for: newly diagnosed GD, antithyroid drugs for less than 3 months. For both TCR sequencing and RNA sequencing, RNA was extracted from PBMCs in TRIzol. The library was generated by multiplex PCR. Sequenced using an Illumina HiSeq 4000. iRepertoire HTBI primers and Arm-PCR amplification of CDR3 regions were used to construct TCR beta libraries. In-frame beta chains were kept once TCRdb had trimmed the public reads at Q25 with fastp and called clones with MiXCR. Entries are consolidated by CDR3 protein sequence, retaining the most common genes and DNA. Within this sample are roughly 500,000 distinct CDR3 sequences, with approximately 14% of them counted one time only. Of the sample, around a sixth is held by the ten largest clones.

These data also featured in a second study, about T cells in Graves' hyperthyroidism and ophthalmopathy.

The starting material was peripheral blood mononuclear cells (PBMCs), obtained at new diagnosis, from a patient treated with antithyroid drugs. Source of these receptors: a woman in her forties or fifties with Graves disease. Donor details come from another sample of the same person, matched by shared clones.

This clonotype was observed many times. The CDR3 spells CASTGGGGMNTEAFF. In DNA, the CDR3 is TGTGCCAGCACCGGGGGCGGGGGGATGAACACTGAAGCTTTCTTT. This sequence joins TRBV28 and TRBJ1-1, with a weak D call TRBD1 (6 bases). This CDR3 has 15 amino acids. In germline, CDR1 is MDHEN, CDR2 SYDVKM. V was trimmed by 7 bases and J by 0 bases, leaving 15 bases between them.

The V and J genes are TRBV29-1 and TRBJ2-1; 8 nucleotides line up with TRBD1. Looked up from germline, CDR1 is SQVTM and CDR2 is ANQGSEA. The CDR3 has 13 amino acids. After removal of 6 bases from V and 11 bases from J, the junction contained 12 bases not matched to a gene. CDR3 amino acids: CSVNRGWGEKQFF. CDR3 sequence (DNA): TGCAGCGTGAACAGGGGGTGGGGGGAAAAGCAGTTCTTC.

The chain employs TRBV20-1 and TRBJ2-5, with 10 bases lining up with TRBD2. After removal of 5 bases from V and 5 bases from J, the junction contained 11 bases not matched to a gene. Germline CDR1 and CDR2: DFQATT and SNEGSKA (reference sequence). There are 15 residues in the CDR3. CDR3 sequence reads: CSAPETLSGGETQYF. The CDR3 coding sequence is TGCAGTGCTCCCGAAACCCTTAGCGGGGGGGAGACCCAGTACTTC.

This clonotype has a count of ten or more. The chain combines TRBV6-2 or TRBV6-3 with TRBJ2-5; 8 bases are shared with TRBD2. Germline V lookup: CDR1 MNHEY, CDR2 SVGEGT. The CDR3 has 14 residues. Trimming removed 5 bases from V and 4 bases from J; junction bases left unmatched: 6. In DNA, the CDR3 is TGTGCCAGCAGTGAAAGGCTAGCGGGAGAGACCCAGTACTTC. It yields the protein CASSERLAGETQYF.

The CDR3 loop reads CASSLDSFNSPLHF. CDR3 coding DNA: TGCGCCAGCAGCTTGGACAGCTTTAATTCACCCCTCCACTTT. This chain connects TRBV5-1 to TRBJ1-6, with no clear D. V was trimmed by 0 bases and J by 6 bases, leaving 7 bases between them. The germline CDR1 and CDR2 sequences are SGHRS and YFSETQ. The CDR3 loop spans 14 amino acids.

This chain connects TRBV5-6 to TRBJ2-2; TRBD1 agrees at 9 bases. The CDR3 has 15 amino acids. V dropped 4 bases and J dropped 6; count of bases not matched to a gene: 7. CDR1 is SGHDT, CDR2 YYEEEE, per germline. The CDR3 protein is CASSRPTGGPGELFF. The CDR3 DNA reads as TGTGCCAGCAGCCGCCCGACAGGGGGACCCGGGGAGCTGTTTTTT.

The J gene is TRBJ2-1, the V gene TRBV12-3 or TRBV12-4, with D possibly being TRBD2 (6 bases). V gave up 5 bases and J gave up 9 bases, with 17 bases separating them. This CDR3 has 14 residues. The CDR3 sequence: CASSPPGLGGEQFF. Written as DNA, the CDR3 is TGTGCCAGCAGTCCTCCAGGACTCGGGGGTGAGCAGTTCTTC.

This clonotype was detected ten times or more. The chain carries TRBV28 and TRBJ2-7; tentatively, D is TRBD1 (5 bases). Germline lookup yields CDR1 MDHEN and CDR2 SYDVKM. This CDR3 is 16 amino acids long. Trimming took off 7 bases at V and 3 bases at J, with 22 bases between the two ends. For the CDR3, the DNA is TGTGCCAGCACCACTTCTTGGGGCGGCCAACTCTACGAGCAGTACTTC. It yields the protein CASTTSWGGQLYEQYF. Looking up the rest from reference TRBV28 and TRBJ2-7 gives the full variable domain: DVKVTQSSRYLVKRTGEKVFLECVQDMDHENMFWYRQDPGLGLRLIYFSYDVKMKEKGDIPEGYSVSREKKERFSLILESASTNQTSMYLCASTTSWGGQLYEQYFGPGTRLTVT.

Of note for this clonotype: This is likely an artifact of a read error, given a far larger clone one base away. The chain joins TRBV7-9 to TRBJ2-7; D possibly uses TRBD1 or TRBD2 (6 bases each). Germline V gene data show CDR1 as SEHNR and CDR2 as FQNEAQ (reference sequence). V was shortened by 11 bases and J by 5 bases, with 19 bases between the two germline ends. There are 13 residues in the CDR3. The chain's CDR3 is CAGGTSLRDEQYF. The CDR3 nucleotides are TGTGCCGGCGGGACAAGCCTTAGGGACGAGCAGTACTTC.

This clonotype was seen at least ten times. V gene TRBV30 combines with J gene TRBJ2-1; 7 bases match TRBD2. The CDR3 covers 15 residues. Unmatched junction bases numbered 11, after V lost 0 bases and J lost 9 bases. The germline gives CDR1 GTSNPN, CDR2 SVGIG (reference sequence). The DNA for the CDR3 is TGTGCCTGGAGTGTAGGCGCGGGAGCAGCCAGTGAGCAGTTCTTC. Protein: CAWSVGAGAASEQFF. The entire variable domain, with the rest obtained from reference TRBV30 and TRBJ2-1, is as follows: SQTIHQWPATLVQPVGSPLSLECTVEGTSNPNLYWYRQAAGRGLQLLFYSVGIGQISSEVPQNLSASRPQDRQFILSSKKLLLSDSGFYLCAWSVGAGAASEQFFGPGTRLTVL.